This entry lists 25 T cell receptor beta chains sequenced from one sample in a study of GPR56 and killer-like receptors on CD4 memory cells. Sorting by FACS used killer cell lectin-like receptor and GPR56 expression to define five CD4+ populations. From the reads, TCRdb lists one entry per CDR3 protein and no DNA. Listed are about 2,200 distinct CDR3 sequences; 5.2% falls within the top ten. The specimen sequenced was memory CD4+ T cells from blood. Every receptor here comes from a human donor in good health.

Frequency places this clonotype as medium-sized (0.01 to 0.1%). The gene calls are TRBV27 and TRBJ2-7; the TCRdb call, TRBD1, lacks DNA for checking. Per the germline V gene, CDR1 is MNHEY and CDR2 is SMNVEV (reference sequence). This CDR3 comprises 15 residues. The CDR3 is CASTSGTGGSYEQYF.

The rearrangement joins TRBV18 to TRBJ2-7. Germline CDR1 KGHSH, CDR2 LQKENI. This CDR3 spans 15 amino acids. This CDR3 is CASSPSRQNAYEQYF. Complete variable domain (other parts from reference TRBV18 and TRBJ2-7): NAGVMQNPRHLVRRRGQEARLRCSPMKGHSHVYWYRQLPEEGLKFMVYLQKENIIDESGMPKERFSAEFPKEGPSILRIQQVVRGDSAAYFCASSPSRQNAYEQYFGPGTRLTVT.

The chain recombines TRBV20-1 with TRBJ1-3. This CDR3 has 14 residues. Germline V gene data show CDR1 as DFQATT and CDR2 as SNEGSKA (reference sequence). The CDR3 sequence is CSARDQGLGDTIYF.

The chain is built from TRBV15 and TRBJ1-4; TCRdb indicates TRBD1, and absent DNA this call remains unverified. There are 15 residues in the CDR3. CDR1 and CDR2 (germline): LNHNV, YYDKDF (reference sequence). CDR3 sequence: CATIPGQGNGEKLFF.

The rearrangement uses TRBV20-1 and TRBJ2-2; TCRdb names TRBD1, which stays unverified in the absence of DNA. Germline loops: CDR1 DFQATT, CDR2 SNEGSKA (reference sequence). The CDR3 covers 17 residues. This chain's CDR3 is CSARPARGGYRTGELFF.

This clonotype is identified as medium-sized (0.01 to 0.1%) from frequency. The rearrangement joins TRBV7-9 to TRBJ2-2. Germline loops: CDR1 SEHNR, CDR2 FQNEAQ (reference sequence). The CDR3 contains 13 residues. The CDR3 is CASSLLDTGELFF.

The rearrangement links TRBV11-2 to TRBJ2-1. The CDR3 is made up of 15 amino acids. Germline-derived CDR1 and CDR2 are SGHAT and FQNNGV. CDR3 loop: CASSLHLDGNNEQFF.

This rearrangement joins TRBV4-2 to TRBJ2-3. Germline CDR1 LGHNA, CDR2 YNFKEQ. The CDR3 has 12 residues. This CDR3 reads CASSQVTDTQYF.

This clonotype is identified as medium-sized from frequency. This chain links TRBV18 with TRBJ2-1; absent DNA, TCRdb's TRBD2 call cannot be checked. This CDR3 spans 15 amino acids. Germline V gene sequence: CDR1 KGHSH, CDR2 LQKENI. The CDR3 protein is CASSQSSGTYNEQFF.

The chain couples TRBV28 to TRBJ2-5; no DNA is available, so the TRBD2 call from TCRdb remains unchecked. There are 13 residues in the CDR3. Germline CDR1 MDHEN, CDR2 SYDVKM. The CDR3 loop is CASSSGPSLTQYF. The entire variable domain, with the rest obtained from reference TRBV28 and TRBJ2-5, is as follows: DVKVTQSSRYLVKRTGEKVFLECVQDMDHENMFWYRQDPGLGLRLIYFSYDVKMKEKGDIPEGYSVSREKKERFSLILESASTNQTSMYLCASSSGPSLTQYFGPGTRLLVL.

Judged by frequency, this clonotype is medium-sized. The chain carries TRBV18 and TRBJ1-2. Germline CDR1 is KGHSH and CDR2 is LQKENI. The length of the CDR3 is 13 residues. This CDR3 is CASSPGANYGYTF. Using reference TRBV18 and TRBJ1-2 for the parts outside the CDR3, the full variable domain is NAGVMQNPRHLVRRRGQEARLRCSPMKGHSHVYWYRQLPEEGLKFMVYLQKENIIDESGMPKERFSAEFPKEGPSILRIQQVVRGDSAAYFCASSPGANYGYTFGSGTRLTVV.

The chain uses TRBV11-2 and TRBJ2-5; TCRdb gives TRBD1 as the D gene, but with no DNA this cannot be confirmed. CDR3 length: 15 amino acids. Per germline, CDR1 SGHAT and CDR2 FQNNGV. CDR3 amino acids: CASSLGAVYKKTQYF.

This clonotype is identified as medium-sized from frequency. The J gene is TRBJ1-2, the V gene TRBV12-3 or TRBV12-4; there is no DNA to check the TCRdb D call of TRBD1. This CDR3 has 16 residues. CDR3: CASRRQGATFNYGYTF.

The chain joins TRBV12-3 or TRBV12-4 to TRBJ2-6. The CDR3 totals 15 residues. The CDR3 here is CASSARHSGANVLTF.

This clonotype counts as medium-sized by frequency. The chain combines TRBV6-6 with TRBJ2-3; TCRdb outputs TRBD2, but without DNA this stays unchecked. From germline, CDR1 is MNHNY and CDR2 SVGAGI (reference sequence). The CDR3 runs 15 residues. The CDR3 sequence: CASNNVAGGSDTQYF.

The chain recombines TRBV7-2 with TRBJ2-7; TCRdb's assignment of TRBD1 cannot be checked, as there is no DNA. The germline gives CDR1 SGHTA, CDR2 FQGNSA. The CDR3 is 13 amino acids. The CDR3 sequence: CASSFQGQGEQYF.

This clonotype is deemed medium-sized (0.01 to 0.1%) by its frequency. This rearrangement joins TRBV27 to TRBJ1-4; the TRBD1 assignment by TCRdb is unverifiable without DNA. The germline V gene encodes CDR1 MNHEY and CDR2 SMNVEV (reference sequence). The CDR3 has 14 residues. CDR3 region: CASSQGPEDEKLFF.

This rearrangement joins TRBV15 to TRBJ2-7. Per the germline V gene, CDR1 is LNHNV and CDR2 is YYDKDF (reference sequence). The CDR3 runs 14 residues. The CDR3 is CATHQSKDRYEQYF.

Frequency places this clonotype as large. The chain employs TRBV6-2 or TRBV6-3 and TRBJ2-1; TCRdb reports TRBD1, a call that lacks DNA to check it against. The CDR3 runs to 18 residues. Germline CDR1 and CDR2: MNHEY and SVGEGT. The CDR3 loop reads CASRPGGGGRGSYNEQFF.

This clonotype is medium-sized by frequency. CDR3 loop: CASSPGTVQETQYF. The chain is built from TRBV5-6 and TRBJ2-5; TCRdb's D call of TRBD1 is untestable without DNA. The CDR3 covers 14 residues. CDR1 and CDR2 (germline): SGHDT, YYEEEE.

Frequency places this clonotype as medium-sized (0.01 to 0.1%). The V gene is TRBV7-2, the J gene TRBJ1-5; the TRBD1 assignment by TCRdb is unverifiable without DNA. This CDR3 comprises 14 residues. Germline V gene sequence: CDR1 SGHTA, CDR2 FQGNSA. The CDR3: CASSSRQGSWSQHF.

This clonotype is labeled medium-sized (0.01 to 0.1%) based on frequency. The gene calls are TRBV9 and TRBJ2-3; with no DNA, the TCRdb D assignment of TRBD1 cannot be verified. Germline V gene lookup returns CDR1 SGDLS and CDR2 YYNGEE. This CDR3 has 14 residues. CDR3 amino acids: CASSVAQGKGTQYF.

The V call is TRBV27, the J call TRBJ2-7; TCRdb's assignment of TRBD2 cannot be checked, as there is no DNA. This CDR3 is built from 15 residues. Per the germline V gene, CDR1 is MNHEY and CDR2 is SMNVEV (reference sequence). This chain's CDR3 is CASSFNQGGGYEQYF.

This sequence joins TRBV11-2 and TRBJ2-7; TCRdb lists TRBD1, though no DNA is available to test this call. The CDR3 is 17 residues long. CDR1 is SGHAT, CDR2 FQNNGV, per germline. The CDR3 reads CASSPDQTGTGAYEQYF.

The V gene is TRBV28, the J gene TRBJ2-7; absent DNA, TCRdb's TRBD1 call cannot be checked. Per germline, CDR1 MDHEN and CDR2 SYDVKM. CDR3 size: 13 residues. The CDR3 region is CASRQGAPSEQYF.